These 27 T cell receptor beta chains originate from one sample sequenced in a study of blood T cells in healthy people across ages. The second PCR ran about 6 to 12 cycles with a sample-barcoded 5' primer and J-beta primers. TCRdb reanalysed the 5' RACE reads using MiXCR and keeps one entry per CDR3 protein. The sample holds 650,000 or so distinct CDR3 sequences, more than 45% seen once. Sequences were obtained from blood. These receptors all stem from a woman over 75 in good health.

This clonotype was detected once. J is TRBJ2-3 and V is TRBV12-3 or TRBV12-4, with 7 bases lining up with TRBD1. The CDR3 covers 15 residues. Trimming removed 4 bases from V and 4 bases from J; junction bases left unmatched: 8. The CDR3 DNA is TGTGCCAGCAGTTCCGGGACAGTGGAGGCAGATACGCAGTATTTT. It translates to CASSSGTVEADTQYF.

The CDR3 sequence is CATSDGYQETQYF. In DNA, the CDR3 is TGTGCCACCAGTGACGGCTACCAAGAGACCCAGTACTTC. The chain employs TRBV15 and TRBJ2-5, with no clear D. CDR1 is LNHNV, CDR2 YYDKDF, per germline (reference sequence). The ends were cut back, 6 bases at V and 0 bases at J, with 8 bases in the middle. This CDR3 spans 13 amino acids.

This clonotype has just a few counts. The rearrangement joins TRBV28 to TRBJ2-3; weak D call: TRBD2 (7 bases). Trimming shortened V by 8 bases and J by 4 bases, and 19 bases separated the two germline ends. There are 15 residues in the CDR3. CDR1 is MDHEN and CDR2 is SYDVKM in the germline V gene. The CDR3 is CASLSGRGHPDTQYF. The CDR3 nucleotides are TGTGCCAGCCTATCGGGGCGGGGGCACCCAGATACGCAGTATTTT.

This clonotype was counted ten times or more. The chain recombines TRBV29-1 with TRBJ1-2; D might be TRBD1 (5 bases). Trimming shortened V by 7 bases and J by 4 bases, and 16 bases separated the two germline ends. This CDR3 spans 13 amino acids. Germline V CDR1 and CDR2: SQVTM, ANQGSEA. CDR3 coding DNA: TGCAGCGCCGGCGAGGGGCCAATCTATGGCTACACCTTC. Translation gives CSAGEGPIYGYTF.

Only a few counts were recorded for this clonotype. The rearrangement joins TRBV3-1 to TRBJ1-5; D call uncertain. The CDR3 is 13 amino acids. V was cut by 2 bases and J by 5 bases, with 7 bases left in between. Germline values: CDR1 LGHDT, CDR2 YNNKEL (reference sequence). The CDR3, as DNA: TGTGCCAGCAGCCAAAATTGGGATCAGCCCCAGCATTTT. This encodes CASSQNWDQPQHF. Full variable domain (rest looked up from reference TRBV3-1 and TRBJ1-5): DTAVSQTPKYLVTQMGNDKSIKCEQNLGHDTMYWYKQDSKKFLKIMFSYNNKELIINETVPNRFSPKSPDKAHLNLHINSLELGDSAVYFCASSQNWDQPQHFGDGTRLSIL.

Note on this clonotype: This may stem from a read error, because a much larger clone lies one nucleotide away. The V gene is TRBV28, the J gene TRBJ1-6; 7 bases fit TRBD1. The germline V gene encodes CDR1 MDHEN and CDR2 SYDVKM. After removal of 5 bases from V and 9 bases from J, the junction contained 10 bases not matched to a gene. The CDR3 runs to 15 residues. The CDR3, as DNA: TGTGCCAGCAGTACCGGACAGGACAGTACTTCACCCCTCCACTTT. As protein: CASSTGQDSTSPLHF.

The CDR3 region has the DNA TGTGCCAGCAGCTTGGATTGGGGGAACACTGAAGCTTTCTTT. Its translation is CASSLDWGNTEAFF. This chain joins TRBV5-5 and TRBJ1-1; the D is unclear. With 0 bases removed from V and 1 base from J, the gap between germline ends came to 7 bases. Germline CDR1 and CDR2: SGHKS and YYEKEE (reference sequence). The CDR3 contains 14 residues. Full variable domain (missing parts from reference TRBV5-5 and TRBJ1-1): DAGVTQSPTHLIKTRGQQVTLRCSPISGHKSVSWYQQVLGQGPQFIFQYYEKEERGRGNFPDRFSARQFPNYSSELNVNALLLGDSALYLCASSLDWGNTEAFFGQGTRLTVV.

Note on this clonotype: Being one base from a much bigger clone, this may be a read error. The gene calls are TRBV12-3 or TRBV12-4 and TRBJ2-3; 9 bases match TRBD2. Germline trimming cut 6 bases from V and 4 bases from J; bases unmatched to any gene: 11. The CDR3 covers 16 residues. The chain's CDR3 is CASSLRTSVSSDTQYF. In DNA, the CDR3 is TGTGCCAGCAGCCTAAGGACTAGCGTGAGTTCAGATACGCAGTATTTT.

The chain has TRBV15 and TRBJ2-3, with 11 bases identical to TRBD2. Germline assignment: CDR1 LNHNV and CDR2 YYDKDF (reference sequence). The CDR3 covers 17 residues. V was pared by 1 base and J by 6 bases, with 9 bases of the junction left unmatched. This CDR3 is CATSRGTSGLGPDTQYF. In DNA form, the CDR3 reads TGTGCCACCAGCAGAGGGACTAGCGGGTTAGGCCCGGATACGCAGTATTTT.

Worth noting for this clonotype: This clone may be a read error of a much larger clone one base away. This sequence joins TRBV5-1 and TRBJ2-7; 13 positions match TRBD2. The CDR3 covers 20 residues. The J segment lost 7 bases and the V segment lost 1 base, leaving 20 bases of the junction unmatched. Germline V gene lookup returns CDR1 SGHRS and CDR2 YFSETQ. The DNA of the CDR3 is TGCGCCAGCAGCTTGAATGGACTAGCGGGGGCCACCCTCTACAGTAATGAGCAGTACTTC. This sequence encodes CASSLNGLAGATLYSNEQYF.

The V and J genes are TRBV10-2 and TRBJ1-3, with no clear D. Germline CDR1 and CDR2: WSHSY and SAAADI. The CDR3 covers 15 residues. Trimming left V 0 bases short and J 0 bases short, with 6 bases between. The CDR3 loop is CASSESNLSGNTIYF. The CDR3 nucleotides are TGCGCCAGCAGTGAGTCGAATCTCTCTGGAAACACCATATATTTT.

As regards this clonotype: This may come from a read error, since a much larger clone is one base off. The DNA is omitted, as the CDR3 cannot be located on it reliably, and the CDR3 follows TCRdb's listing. The CDR3 region is CASILGDITDTQYF. The rearrangement uses TRBV12-3 or TRBV12-4 and TRBJ2-3; TRBD1 is the table's D call, not checked against the DNA. A total of 14 residues make up the CDR3, ends included.

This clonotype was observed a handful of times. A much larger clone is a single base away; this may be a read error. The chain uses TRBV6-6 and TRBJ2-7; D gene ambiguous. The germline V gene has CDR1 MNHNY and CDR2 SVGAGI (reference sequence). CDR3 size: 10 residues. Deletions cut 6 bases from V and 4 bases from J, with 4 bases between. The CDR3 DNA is TGTGCCAGCAGCCAATACGAGCAGTACTTC. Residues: CASSQYEQYF.

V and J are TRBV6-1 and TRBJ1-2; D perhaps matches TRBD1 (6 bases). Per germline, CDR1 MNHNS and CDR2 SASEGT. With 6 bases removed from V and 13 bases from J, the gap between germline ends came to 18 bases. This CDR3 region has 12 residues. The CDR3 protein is CASRDNDRFCTF. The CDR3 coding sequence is TGTGCCAGCAGGGACAACGACAGGTTCTGCACCTTC.

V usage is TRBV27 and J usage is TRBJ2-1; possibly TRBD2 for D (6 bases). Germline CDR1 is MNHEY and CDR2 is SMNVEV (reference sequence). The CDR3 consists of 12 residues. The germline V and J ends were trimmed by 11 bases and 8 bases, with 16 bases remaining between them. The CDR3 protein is CAGGAPRDEQFF. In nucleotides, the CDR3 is TGTGCCGGCGGGGCCCCTCGCGATGAGCAGTTCTTC.

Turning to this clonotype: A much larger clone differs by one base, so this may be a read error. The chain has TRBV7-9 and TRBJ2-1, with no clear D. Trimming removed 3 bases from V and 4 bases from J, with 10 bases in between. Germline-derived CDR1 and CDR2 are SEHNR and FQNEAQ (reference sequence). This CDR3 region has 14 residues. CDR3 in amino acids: CASSFARAYNEQFF. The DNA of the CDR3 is TGTGCCAGCAGCTTTGCCCGAGCTTACAATGAGCAGTTCTTC.

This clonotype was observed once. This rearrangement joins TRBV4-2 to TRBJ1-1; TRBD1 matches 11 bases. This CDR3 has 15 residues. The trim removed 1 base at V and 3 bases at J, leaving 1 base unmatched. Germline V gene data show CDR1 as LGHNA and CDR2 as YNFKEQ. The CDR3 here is CASSQGGQGDTEAFF. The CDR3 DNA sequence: TGTGCCAGCAGCCAAGGGGGACAGGGGGACACTGAAGCTTTCTTT.

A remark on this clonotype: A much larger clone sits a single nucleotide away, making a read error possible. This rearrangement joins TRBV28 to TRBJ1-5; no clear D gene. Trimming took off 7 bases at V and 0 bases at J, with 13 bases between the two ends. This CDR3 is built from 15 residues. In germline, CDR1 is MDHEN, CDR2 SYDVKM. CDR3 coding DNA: TGTGCCAGCATGCCTGCAGCTTATAGCAATCAGCCCCAGCATTTT. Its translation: CASMPAAYSNQPQHF.

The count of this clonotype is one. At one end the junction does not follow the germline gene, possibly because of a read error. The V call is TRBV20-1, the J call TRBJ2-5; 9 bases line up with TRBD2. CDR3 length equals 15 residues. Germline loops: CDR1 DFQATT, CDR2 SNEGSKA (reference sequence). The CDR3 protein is CSASPPLAGKETRYF. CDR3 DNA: TGCAGTGCTAGTCCCCCCCTAGCGGGGAAAGAGACCCGGTACTTC.

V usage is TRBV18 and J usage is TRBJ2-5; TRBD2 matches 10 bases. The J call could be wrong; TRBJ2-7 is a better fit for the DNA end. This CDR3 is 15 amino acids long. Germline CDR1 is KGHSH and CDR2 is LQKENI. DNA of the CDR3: TGTGCCAGCTCAGAGGGACTAGCGAACTCCTACGAGCAGTACTTC. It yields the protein CASSEGLANSYEQYF.

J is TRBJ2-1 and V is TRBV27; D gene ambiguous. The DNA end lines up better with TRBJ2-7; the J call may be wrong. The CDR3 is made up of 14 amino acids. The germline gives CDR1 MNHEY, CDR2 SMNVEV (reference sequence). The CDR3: CASSLPSSYNEQYF. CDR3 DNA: TGTGCCAGCAGTCTCCCGAGCTCCTACAATGAGCAGTACTTC.

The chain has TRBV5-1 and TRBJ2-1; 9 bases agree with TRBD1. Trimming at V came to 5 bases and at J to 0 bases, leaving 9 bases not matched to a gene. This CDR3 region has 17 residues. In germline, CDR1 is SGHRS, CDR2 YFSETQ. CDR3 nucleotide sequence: TGCGCCAGCAGTCAGACAGGGGGATCGGGCTCCTACAATGAGCAGTTCTTC. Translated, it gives CASSQTGGSGSYNEQFF.

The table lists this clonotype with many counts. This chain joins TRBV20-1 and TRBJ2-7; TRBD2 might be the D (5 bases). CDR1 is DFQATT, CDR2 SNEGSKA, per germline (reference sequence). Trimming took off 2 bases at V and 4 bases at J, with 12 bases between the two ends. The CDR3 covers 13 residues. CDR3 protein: CSARPSPGYEQYF. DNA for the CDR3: TGCAGTGCTAGACCATCCCCGGGGTACGAGCAGTACTTC.

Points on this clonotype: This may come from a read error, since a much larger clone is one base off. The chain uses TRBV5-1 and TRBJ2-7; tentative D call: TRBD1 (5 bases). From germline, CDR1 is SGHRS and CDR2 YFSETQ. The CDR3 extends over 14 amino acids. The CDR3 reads CASSLQGESYERYF. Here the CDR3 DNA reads TGCGCCAGCAGCCTCCAAGGGGAATCCTACGAGCGGTACTTC.

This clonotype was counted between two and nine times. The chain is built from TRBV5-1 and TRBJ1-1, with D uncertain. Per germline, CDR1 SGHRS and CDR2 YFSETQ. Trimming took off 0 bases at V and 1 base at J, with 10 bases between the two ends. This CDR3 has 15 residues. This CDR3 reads CASSLDPTGNTEAFF. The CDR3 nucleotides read TGCGCCAGCAGCTTGGACCCGACGGGGAACACTGAAGCTTTCTTT.

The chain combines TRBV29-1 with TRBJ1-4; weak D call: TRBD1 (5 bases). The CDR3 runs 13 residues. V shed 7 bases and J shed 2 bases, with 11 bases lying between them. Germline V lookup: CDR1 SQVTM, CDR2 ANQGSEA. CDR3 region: CSAAGRTNEKLFF. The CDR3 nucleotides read TGCAGCGCCGCAGGGAGGACTAATGAAAAACTGTTTTTT.

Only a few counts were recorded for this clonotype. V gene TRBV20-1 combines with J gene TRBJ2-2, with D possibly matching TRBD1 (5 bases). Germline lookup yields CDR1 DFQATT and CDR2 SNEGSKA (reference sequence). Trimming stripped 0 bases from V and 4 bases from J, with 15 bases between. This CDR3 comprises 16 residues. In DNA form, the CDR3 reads TGCAGTGCTAGAGATGGCCGAAGGGGCGGCACCGGGGAGCTGTTTTTT. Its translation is CSARDGRRGGTGELFF.